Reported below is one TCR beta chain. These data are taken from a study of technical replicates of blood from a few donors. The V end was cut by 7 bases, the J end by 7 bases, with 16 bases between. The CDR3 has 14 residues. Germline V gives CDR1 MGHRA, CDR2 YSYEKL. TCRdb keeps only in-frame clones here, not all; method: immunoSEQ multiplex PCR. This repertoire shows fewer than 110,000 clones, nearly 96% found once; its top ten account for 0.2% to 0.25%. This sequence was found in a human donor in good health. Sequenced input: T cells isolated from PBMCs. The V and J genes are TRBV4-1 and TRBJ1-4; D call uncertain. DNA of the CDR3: TGCGCCAGCAAGCGACCAGAGAAGAGTGAAAAACTGTTTTTT. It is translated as CASKRPEKSEKLFF.